This TCR beta chain was identified in a study of blood T cell repertoires in COVID-19. Study summary: The United States, Italy and Spain supplied acute and convalescent COVID-19 samples.

The V gene lost 3 bases and the J gene lost 5 bases, with 14 bases spanning the gap. Germline assignment: CDR1 MNHEY and CDR2 SMNVEV (reference sequence). The CDR3 sequence is 14 residues long. Enrolled through a virtual design, the participants were between roughly 18 and 100 years of age and came from approximately 25 US areas. Exposed participants encountered a COVID-19 case during the 2 weeks preceding study entry. Original handling: Amplification of reference gene primers was used by the study to estimate nucleated cell counts. Assay: immunoSEQ multiplex PCR; the TCRdb copy retains only in-frame clones and omits some. Clonal size and the V and J genes are those of that table, whereas D and trimming came from the DNA. The sample includes about 350,000 clones, about nine tenths of them seen just once.

This clonotype was obtained from a woman aged 25 to 39 who had been exposed to COVID-19. The V and J genes are TRBV27 and TRBJ2-7; no clear D gene. Source material: PBMCs or T cells enriched from blood (not recorded which). The DNA for the CDR3 is TGTGCCAGCAGTTTGGGTTCGCGGTGGGACGAGCAGTACTTC. Protein sequence: CASSLGSRWDEQYF.